This entry lists 7 T cell receptor beta chains sequenced from one sample in a study of shared clonotypes between healthy human individuals (TCRdb year 2020). Library method: the immunoSEQ multiplex PCR assay. This immuneACCESS table, as held by TCRdb, lists in-frame sequences with V and J called but not all clones. Of the missing ones, under half trace to an unresolved V gene in checked studies; the others have no known cause. In this sample the table shows 950,000 to 1,300,000 clones, 65% to 75% of which occur a single time. The ten biggest clones cover roughly 1.5% of the sample. What was sequenced was memory CD4+ T cells sorted from blood. In the paper's terms, the cell subset or site label means: CD45RA-negative fraction. The source of these receptors is a man aged 18 to 30 in good health.

This clone was observed a few times. The same CDR3 arises from other DNA sequences in this sample as well. The genes are TRBV6-1 and TRBJ1-6; no reliable D call. The CDR3 totals 13 residues. CDR1 is MNHNS and CDR2 is SASEGT in the germline V gene. V was cut by 4 bases and J by 7 bases, with 8 bases left in between. In nucleotides, the CDR3 is TGTGCCAGCAGTGTGGGAAAAAATTCACCCCTCCACTTT. Translating it yields CASSVGKNSPLHF.

The genes are TRBV10-2 and TRBJ2-4; tentatively, D is TRBD1 (7 bases). V was clipped by 6 bases and J by 5 bases, with 14 bases between them. Germline loops: CDR1 WSHSY, CDR2 SAAADI. The length of the CDR3 is 14 residues. The DNA for the CDR3 is TGCGCCAGCAGAGCCCAGGGGGGTCAAAACATTCAGTACTTC. It translates to CASRAQGGQNIQYF.

This chain links TRBV5-4 with TRBJ2-7; 8 bases are shared with TRBD1. Germline CDR1 and CDR2: SGHNT and YYREEE (reference sequence). J lost 0 bases, V lost 0 bases, and 5 bases had no gene match. The CDR3 sequence is 16 residues long. The chain's CDR3 is CASSLGRGQASYEQYF. The CDR3, as DNA: TGTGCCAGCAGCTTGGGACGGGGACAGGCCTCCTACGAGCAGTACTTC.

V and J are TRBV21-1 and TRBJ1-5; TRBD1 was called by the table and not checked on the DNA. TRBV21-1 is described as a pseudogene. This CDR3 is built from 13 residues. The CDR3 sequence is CASSTQGRQPQHF. DNA of the CDR3: TGTGCCAGCAGCACTCAGGGTAGACAGCCCCAGCATTTT.

This chain uses TRBV6-5 with TRBJ2-5; D could derive from TRBD1 or TRBD2 (5 bases each). Germline V gene data show CDR1 as MNHEY and CDR2 as SVGAGI. The CDR3 consists of 15 residues. The V end was cut by 0 bases, the J end by 1 base, with 9 bases between. The CDR3 loop is CASSYSKGTQETQYF. CDR3 sequence (DNA): TGTGCCAGCAGTTACTCGAAAGGGACCCAAGAGACCCAGTACTTC.

A few counts support this clone. The chain joins TRBV5-1 to TRBJ1-1; the D gene is possibly TRBD1 (6 bases). There are 13 residues in the CDR3. Trimming pared 4 bases from V and 11 bases from J, leaving 18 bases between. Germline V gives CDR1 SGHRS, CDR2 YFSETQ. This CDR3 reads CASSPYSDSPAFF. The CDR3 nucleotides are TGCGCCAGCAGCCCATACTCGGACAGTCCGGCTTTCTTT.

The chain carries TRBV11-3 and TRBJ2-1, with 7 bases lining up with TRBD1. Germline CDR1 is SGHNT and CDR2 is YENEEA. The CDR3 contains 15 residues. Losses at the gene ends were 1 base for V and 8 bases for J; bases not matched to a gene: 8. This CDR3 is CASSLGGTDLDEQFF. The CDR3, as DNA: TGTGCCAGCAGCTTAGGGGGGACAGATTTGGATGAGCAGTTCTTC.